The present T cell receptor (beta chain) was sequenced within a study of spatial heterogeneity in lung cancer. The wider study: A unique TCR and UMI combination showed up more than ten times in raw reads, on average. Study-wide results and limits: It was found that expanded intratumoral alpha and beta TCR counts tracked tumor mutation counts.

V gave up 2 bases and J gave up 4 bases, with 6 bases separating them. CDR1 and CDR2 from the germline V gene are MNHEY and SVGEGT. The CDR3 totals 12 residues. For this clonotype: The antigen is unknown.

As for time point: sample taken at primary tumor resection. TCR cDNA molecules were tagged individually, and each one carried a unique molecular identifier. TCRdb used MiXCR to reprocess the 5' RACE reads, holding one entry per CDR3 protein. The data show fewer than 4,500 distinct CDR3 sequences, more than 10% seen once. V and J are TRBV6-2 or TRBV6-3 and TRBJ2-7, with D tentatively TRBD2 (5 bases). This receptor was obtained from a male donor with early-stage non-small cell lung cancer. The source was lung tumor tissue, collected at surgery. CDR3 amino acids: CASSYRGYEQYV. In DNA form, the CDR3 reads TGTGCCAGCAGTTACCGGGGTTACGAGCAGTACGTC.